This T cell receptor beta chain was sequenced for a study of beta chain features in type 1 diabetes. V was cut by 8 bases and J by 4 bases, with 6 bases left in between. This CDR3 has 11 amino acids. From germline, CDR1 is MDHEN and CDR2 SYDVKM. Sequenced material consisted of expressed TCRB transcripts (all of the isolated RNA was reverse transcribed). Assay used: immunoSEQ multiplex PCR; TCRdb lists only in-frame clones, some missing. The sample includes 300,000 to 450,000 clones, about 12% seen only once; the top ten take more than 0.015%. V usage is TRBV28 and J usage is TRBJ2-1; D unclear. The sequenced sample was naive CD4+ T cells from blood. The sequence was collected from a man younger than 35 in good health. CDR3 coding DNA: TGTGCCAGCGCAGTTTACAATGAGCAGTTCTTC. Translation: CASAVYNEQFF.